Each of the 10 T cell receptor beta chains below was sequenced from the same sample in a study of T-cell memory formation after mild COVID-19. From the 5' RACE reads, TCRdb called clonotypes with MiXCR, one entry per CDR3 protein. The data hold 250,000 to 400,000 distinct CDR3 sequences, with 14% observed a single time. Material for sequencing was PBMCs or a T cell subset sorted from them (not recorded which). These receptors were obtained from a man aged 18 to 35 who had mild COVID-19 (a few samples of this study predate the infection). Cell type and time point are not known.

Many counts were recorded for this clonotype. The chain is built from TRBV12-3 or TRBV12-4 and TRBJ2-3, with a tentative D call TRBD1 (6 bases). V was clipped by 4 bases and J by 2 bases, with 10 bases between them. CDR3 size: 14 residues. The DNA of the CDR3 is TGTGCCAGCAGTTATGACAGGATCACAGATACGCAGTATTTT. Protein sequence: CASSYDRITDTQYF.

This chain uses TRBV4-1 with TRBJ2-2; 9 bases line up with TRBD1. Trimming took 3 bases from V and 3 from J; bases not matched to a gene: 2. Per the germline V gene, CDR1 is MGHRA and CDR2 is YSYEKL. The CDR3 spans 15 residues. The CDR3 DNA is TGCGCCAGCAGCCAGAGGACAGGGGACACCGGGGAGCTGTTTTTT. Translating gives CASSQRTGDTGELFF.

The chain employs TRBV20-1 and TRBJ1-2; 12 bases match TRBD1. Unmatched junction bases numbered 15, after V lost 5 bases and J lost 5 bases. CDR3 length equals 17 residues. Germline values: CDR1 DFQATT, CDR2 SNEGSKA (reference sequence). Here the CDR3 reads CSASNRDRGLSWYGYTF. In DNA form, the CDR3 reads TGCAGTGCTTCAAACCGGGACAGGGGGCTAAGTTGGTATGGCTACACCTTC.

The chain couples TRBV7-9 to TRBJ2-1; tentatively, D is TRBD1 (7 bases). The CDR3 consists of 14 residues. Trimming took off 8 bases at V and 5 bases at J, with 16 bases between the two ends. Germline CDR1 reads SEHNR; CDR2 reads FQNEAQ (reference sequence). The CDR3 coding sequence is TGTGCCAGCCCGGACAGGAGGGACGACAATGAGCAGTTCTTC. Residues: CASPDRRDDNEQFF.

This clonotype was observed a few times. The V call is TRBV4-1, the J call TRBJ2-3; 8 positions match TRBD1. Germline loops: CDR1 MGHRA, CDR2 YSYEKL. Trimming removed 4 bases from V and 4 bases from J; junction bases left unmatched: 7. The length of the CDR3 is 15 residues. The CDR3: CASSPILTGADTQYF. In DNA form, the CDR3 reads TGCGCCAGCAGCCCTATATTGACAGGGGCAGATACGCAGTATTTT.

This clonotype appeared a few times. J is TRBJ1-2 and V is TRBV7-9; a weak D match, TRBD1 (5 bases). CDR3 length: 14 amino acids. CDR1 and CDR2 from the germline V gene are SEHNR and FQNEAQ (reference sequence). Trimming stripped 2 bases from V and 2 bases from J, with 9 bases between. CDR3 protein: CASSLTGRNYGYTF. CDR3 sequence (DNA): TGTGCCAGCAGCTTAACGGGACGGAACTATGGCTACACCTTC.

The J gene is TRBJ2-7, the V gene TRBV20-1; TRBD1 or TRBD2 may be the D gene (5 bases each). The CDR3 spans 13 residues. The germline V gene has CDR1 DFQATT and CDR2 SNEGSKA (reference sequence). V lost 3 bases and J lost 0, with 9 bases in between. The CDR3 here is CSASWGSSYEQYV. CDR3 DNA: TGCAGTGCTAGCTGGGGGAGCTCCTACGAGCAGTACGTC.

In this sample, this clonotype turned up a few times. CDR3 coding DNA: TGCGCCAGCAGCTTGGAATGGACGGCAGGGTGGCCCTATGGCTACACCTTC. Translating it yields CASSLEWTAGWPYGYTF. The chain recombines TRBV5-1 with TRBJ1-2; weak D call: TRBD1 (5 bases). CDR1 and CDR2 (germline): SGHRS, YFSETQ. The CDR3 runs to 17 residues. The V gene lost 0 bases and the J gene lost 4 bases, with 19 bases spanning the gap.

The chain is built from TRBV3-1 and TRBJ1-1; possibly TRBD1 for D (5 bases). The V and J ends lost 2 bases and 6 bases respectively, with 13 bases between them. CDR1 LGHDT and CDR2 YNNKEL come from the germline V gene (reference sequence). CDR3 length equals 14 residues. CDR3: CASSQRGSRAEAFF. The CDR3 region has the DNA TGTGCCAGCAGCCAAAGGGGCAGCCGGGCTGAAGCTTTCTTT.

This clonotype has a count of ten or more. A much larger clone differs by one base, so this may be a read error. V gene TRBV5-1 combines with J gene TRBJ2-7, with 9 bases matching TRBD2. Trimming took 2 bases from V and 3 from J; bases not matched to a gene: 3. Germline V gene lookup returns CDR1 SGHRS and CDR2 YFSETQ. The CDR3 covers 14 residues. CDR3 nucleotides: TGCGCCAGCAGCTTCGAGACTAGCGGCTACGAGCAGTACTTC. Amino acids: CASSFETSGYEQYF.